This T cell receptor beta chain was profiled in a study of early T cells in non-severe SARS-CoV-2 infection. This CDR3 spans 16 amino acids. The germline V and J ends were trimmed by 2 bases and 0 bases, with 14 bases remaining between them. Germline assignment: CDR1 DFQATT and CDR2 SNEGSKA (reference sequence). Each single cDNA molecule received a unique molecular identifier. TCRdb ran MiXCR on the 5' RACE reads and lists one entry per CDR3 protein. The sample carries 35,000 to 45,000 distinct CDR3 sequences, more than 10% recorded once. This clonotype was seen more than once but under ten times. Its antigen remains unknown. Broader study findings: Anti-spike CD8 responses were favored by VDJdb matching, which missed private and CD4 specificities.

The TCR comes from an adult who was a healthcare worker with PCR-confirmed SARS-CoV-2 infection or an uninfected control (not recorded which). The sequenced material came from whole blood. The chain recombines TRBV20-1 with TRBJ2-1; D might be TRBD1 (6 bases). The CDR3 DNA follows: TGCAGTGCTAGACCCCCGGACAGAAGCTCCTACAATGAGCAGTTCTTC. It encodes CSARPPDRSSYNEQFF.